The T cell receptor beta chain described here comes from a study of T-cell reconstitution after alpha-beta-depleted transplantation in children. This sample's TCRbeta library carried unique molecular identifier barcodes. TCRdb redid the calling of the PCR reads with MiXCR, one entry per CDR3 protein. In the table there are approximately 400,000 distinct CDR3 sequences, 11% of which are singletons. The sample here was PBMCs from the stem cell graft donor, taken from the stem cell graft. The receptor comes from a human donor who donated a stem cell graft to a child with acute myeloid leukemia.

DNA for the CDR3: TGTGCCAGCGTGTTAGACTACGACTCTTGGGGCTACACCTTC. This encodes CASVLDYDSWGYTF. This rearrangement joins TRBV6-1 to TRBJ1-2; D gene unclear. CDR1 is MNHNS, CDR2 SASEGT, per germline. There are 14 residues in the CDR3. V dropped 8 bases and J dropped 8 bases, with 21 bases sitting between them.